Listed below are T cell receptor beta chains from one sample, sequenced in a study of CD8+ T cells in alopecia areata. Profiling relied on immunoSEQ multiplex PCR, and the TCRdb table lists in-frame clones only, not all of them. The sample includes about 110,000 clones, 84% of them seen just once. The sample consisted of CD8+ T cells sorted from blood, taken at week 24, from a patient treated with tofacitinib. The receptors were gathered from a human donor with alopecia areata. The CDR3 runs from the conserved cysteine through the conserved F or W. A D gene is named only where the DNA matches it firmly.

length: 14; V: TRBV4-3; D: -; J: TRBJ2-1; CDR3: CASSLLEGGKGQFF
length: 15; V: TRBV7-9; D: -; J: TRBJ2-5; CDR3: CASSLTQGVRETQYF
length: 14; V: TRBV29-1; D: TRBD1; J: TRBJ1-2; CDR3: CSVYPTPDRAGDTF
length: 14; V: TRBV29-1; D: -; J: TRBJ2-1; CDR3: CSVEGSSSYNEQFF
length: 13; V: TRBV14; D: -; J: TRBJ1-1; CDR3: CASSLQWNTEAFF
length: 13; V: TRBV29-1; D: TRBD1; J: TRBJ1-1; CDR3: CSVGETGDTEAFF
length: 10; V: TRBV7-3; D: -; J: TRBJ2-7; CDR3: CASSTYEQYF
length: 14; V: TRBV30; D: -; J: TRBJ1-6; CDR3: CAWSLGQPNSPLHF
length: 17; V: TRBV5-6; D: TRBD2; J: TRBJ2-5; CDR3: CASSLRLAGGREETQYF
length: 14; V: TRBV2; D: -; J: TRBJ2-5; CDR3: CASSQTGIAETQYF
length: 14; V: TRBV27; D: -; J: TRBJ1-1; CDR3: CASSLGLRSTEAFF
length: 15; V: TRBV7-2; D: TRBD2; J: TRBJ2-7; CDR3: CASSTSGGVTYEQYF
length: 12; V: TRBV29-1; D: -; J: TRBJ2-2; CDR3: CSAEGPTGELFF
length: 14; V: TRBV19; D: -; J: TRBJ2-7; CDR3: CASSMGFGNYEQYF
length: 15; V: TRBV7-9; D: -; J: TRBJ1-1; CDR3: CASSLVRQLNTEAFF
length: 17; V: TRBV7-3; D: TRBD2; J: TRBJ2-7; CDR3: CASSTDLAGRGTYEQYF
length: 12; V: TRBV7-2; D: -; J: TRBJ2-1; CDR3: CASSMSSAEQFF
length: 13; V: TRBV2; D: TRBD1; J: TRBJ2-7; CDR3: CASRDTGEYEQYF
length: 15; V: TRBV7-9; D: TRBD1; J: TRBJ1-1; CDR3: CASSSRQGGGTEAFF
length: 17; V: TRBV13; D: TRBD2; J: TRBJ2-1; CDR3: CASSLEAGTSGANEQFF
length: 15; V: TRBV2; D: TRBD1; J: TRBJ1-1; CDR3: CASSGDRGATTEAFF
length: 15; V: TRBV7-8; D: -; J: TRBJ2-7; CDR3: CASSLAAESSYEQYF
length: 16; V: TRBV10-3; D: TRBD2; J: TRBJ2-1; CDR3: CAISALGTSGNNEQFF
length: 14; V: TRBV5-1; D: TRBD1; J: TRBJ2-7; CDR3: CASGQGQGSYEQYF
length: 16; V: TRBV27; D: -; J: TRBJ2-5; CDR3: CASSLDGTLTQETQYF
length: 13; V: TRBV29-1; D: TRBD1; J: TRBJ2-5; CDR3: CSVEDRGFETQYF
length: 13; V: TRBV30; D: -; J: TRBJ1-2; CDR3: CAWSNMAGSGYTF
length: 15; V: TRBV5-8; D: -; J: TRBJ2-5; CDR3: CASSFPRVAEETQYF
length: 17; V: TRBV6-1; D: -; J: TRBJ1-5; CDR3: CASSAGGSVYSNQPQHF
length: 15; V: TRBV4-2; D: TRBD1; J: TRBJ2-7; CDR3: CASSQDGTASGEQYF
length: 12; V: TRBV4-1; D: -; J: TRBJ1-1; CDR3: CASSREGDEAFF
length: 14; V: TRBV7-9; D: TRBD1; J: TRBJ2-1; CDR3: CASSSTQGEHEQFF
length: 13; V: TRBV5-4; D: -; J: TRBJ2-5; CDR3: CASSFQGGETQYF
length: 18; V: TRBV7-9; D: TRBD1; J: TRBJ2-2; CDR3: CASSLSLLDRGLIGELFF
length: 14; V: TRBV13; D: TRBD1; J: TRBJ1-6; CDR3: CASSPGQGNSPLHF
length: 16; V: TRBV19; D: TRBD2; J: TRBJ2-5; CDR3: CASSRRLAGDTETQYF
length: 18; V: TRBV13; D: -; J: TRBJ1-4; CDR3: CASSQGGIRQGTNEKLFF
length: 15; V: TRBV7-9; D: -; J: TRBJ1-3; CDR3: CASSAGQGAGNTIYF
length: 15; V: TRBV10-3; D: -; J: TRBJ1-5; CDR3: CAIRRRQLSNQPQHF
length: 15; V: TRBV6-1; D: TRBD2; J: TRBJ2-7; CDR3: CASGRAGISSYEQYF
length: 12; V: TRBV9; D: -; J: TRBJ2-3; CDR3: CASSVGSDTQYF
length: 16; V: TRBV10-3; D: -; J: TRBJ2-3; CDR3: CAIMREPPAGTDTQYF
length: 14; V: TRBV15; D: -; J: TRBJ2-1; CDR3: CATSRGEGYNEQFF
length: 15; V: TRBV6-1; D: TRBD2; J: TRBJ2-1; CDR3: CASSAFLAGGFEQFF
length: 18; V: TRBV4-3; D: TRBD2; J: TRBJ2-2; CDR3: CASSQEVWVAGATGELFF
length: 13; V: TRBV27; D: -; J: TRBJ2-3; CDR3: CASSPPPGDTQYF
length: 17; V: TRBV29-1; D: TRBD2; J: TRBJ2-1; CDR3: CSVESPSGGYAYNEQFF
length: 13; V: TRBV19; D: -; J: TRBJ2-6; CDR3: CASSIAGANVLTF
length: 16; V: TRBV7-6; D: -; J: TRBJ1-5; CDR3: CASSLSPGQSDQPQHF
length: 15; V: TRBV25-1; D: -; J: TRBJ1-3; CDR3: CASSESGSAGNTIYF
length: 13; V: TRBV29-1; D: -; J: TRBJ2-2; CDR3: CSVASQNTGELFF
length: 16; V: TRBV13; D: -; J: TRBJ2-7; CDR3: CASSKSLDRQAYEQYF